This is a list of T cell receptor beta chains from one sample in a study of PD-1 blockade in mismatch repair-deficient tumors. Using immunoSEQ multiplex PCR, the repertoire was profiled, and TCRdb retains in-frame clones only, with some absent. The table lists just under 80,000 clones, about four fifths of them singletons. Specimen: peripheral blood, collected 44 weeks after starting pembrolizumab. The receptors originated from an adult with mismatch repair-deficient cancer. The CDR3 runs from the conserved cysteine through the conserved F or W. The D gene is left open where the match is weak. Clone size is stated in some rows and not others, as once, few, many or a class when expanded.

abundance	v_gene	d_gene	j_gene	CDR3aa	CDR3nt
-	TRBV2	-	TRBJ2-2	CATQGASGYTGERFF	TGTGCCACCCAGGGGGCTAGCGGATACACCGGGGAGCGGTTTTTT
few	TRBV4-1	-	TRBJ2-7	CASSQGQFSYEQYF	TGCGCCAGCAGCCAAGGTCAATTCTCCTACGAGCAGTACTTC
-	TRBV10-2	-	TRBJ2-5	CASREAVEETQYF	TGCGCCAGCAGGGAAGCAGTGGAAGAGACCCAGTACTTC
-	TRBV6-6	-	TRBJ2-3	CASSLEGHVTDTQYF	TGTGCCAGCAGTCTGGAGGGGCACGTTACAGATACGCAGTATTTT
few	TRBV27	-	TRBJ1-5	CASSSPARGEPQHF	TGTGCCAGCAGTTCCCCTGCCCGGGGAGAGCCCCAGCATTTT
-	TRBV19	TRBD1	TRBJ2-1	CASSIRGTESYNEQFF	TGTGCCAGTAGTATACGAGGGACAGAATCTTACAATGAGCAGTTCTTC
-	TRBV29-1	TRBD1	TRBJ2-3	CSVGTGRSTDTQYF	TGCAGCGTTGGGACAGGGCGAAGTACAGATACGCAGTATTTT
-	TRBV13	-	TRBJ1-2	CASRRAGRDYGYTF	TGTGCCAGCAGGCGAGCGGGGCGAGACTATGGCTACACCTTC
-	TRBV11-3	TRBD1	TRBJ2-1	CASRQGMAYNEQFF	TGTGCCAGCAGACAGGGGATGGCCTACAATGAGCAGTTCTTC
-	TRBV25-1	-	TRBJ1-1	CASKLSSRGTEAFF	TGTGCCAGCAAATTGTCCAGCCGCGGCACTGAAGCTTTCTTT
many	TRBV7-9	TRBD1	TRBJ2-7	CASSLILTGGSYEQYF	TGTGCCAGCAGCTTAATTCTGACAGGGGGCTCCTACGAGCAGTACTTC
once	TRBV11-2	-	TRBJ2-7	CASSLVQGSYEQYF	TGTGCCAGCAGCTTAGTACAGGGATCCTACGAGCAGTACTTC
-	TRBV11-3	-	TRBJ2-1	CASSLDQPGMSEQFF	TGTGCCAGCAGCTTAGATCAACCCGGGATGAGTGAGCAGTTCTTC
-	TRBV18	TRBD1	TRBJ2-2	CASSPRLKDRGRTGELFF	TGTGCCAGCTCACCAAGACTAAAGGACAGGGGGCGAACCGGGGAGCTGTTTTTT
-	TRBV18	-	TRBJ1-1	CASSPSKVDTEAFF	TGTGCCAGCTCACCGAGCAAGGTGGACACTGAAGCTTTCTTT
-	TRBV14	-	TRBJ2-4	CASSLLRGADFLRAKNIQYF	TGTGCCAGCAGCCTCCTAAGAGGTGCGGACTTCCTTAGGGCCAAAAACATTCAGTACTTC
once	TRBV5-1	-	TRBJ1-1	CASTDGGVNTEAFF	TGCGCCAGCACCGACGGGGGCGTAAACACTGAAGCTTTCTTT
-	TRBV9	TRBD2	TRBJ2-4	CASSARTGTSGENIQYF	TGTGCCAGCAGCGCGAGGACCGGGACTAGCGGTGAAAACATTCAGTACTTC
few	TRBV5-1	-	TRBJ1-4	CASSPRPGQDEKLFF	TGCGCCAGCAGCCCCCGCCCGGGGCAGGATGAAAAACTGTTTTTT